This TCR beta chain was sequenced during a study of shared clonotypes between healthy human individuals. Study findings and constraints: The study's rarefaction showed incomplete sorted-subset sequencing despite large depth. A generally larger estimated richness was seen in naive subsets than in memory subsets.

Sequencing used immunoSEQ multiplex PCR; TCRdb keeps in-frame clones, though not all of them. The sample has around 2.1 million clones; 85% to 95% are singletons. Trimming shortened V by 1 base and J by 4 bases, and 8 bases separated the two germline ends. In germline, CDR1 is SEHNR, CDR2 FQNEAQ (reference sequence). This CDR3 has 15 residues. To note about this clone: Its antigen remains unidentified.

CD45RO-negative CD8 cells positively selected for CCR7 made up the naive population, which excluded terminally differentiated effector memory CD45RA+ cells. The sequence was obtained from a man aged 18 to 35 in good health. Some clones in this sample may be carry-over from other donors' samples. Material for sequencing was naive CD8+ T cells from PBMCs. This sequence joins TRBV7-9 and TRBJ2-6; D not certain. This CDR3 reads CASSLGPPGANVLTF. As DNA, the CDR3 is TGTGCCAGCAGCTTAGGGCCCCCCGGGGCCAACGTCCTGACTTTC.